This entry lists 15 T cell receptor beta chains sequenced from one sample in a study of control samples from healthy donors and cancer patients. The table came from immunoSEQ multiplex PCR; TCRdb's copy has only in-frame clones and leaves some out. The sample lists roughly 450,000 clones; about nine tenths were seen once. The specimen sequenced was PBMCs. The receptors originated from a man in his forties or fifties with head and neck cancer.

The genes are TRBV9 and TRBJ1-4, with 10 nucleotides matching TRBD1. The CDR3 spans 15 residues. The ends lost 3 bases at V and 6 bases at J; junction bases unmatched: 5. The germline V gene encodes CDR1 SGDLS and CDR2 YYNGEE. CDR3 amino acids: CASSARGTGDEKLFF. The CDR3 nucleotides are TGTGCCAGCAGCGCCCGCGGGACAGGGGATGAAAAACTGTTTTTT.

The V call is TRBV19, the J call TRBJ2-7, with a possible D match to TRBD2 (6 bases). The germline V and J ends were trimmed by 7 bases and 6 bases, with 19 bases remaining between them. Per germline, CDR1 LNHDA and CDR2 SQIVND (reference sequence). The CDR3 totals 14 residues. CDR3 bases: TGTGCCAGTAACCGTGGGGACGCCGGGGGCGAGCAGTACTTC. Its protein is CASNRGDAGGEQYF. The whole variable domain, remainder taken from reference TRBV19 and TRBJ2-7, is DGGITQSPKYLFRKEGQNVTLSCEQNLNHDAMYWYRQDPGQGLRLIYYSQIVNDFQKGDIAEGYSVSREKKESFPLTVTSAQKNPTAFYLCASNRGDAGGEQYFGPGTRLTVT.

The V call is TRBV27, the J call TRBJ2-1, with 7 positions matching TRBD2. This CDR3 has 18 residues. V was pared by 4 bases and J by 0 bases, with 12 bases of the junction left unmatched. Germline loops: CDR1 MNHEY, CDR2 SMNVEV (reference sequence). CDR3 nucleotides: TGTGCCAGCAGTTCACTCGATCTAGCGGATAGCTCCTACAATGAGCAGTTCTTC. Its translation is CASSSLDLADSSYNEQFF.

This clone has only one observation. The chain carries TRBV10-3 and TRBJ2-5; a possible D gene is TRBD1 (5 bases). There are 13 residues in the CDR3. V was pared by 8 bases and J by 5 bases, with 15 bases between. Germline CDR1 and CDR2: ENHRY and SYGVKD. In DNA form, the CDR3 reads TGTGCCATCGGGGCAGGGTTGGTGGAGACCCAGTACTTC. It codes for CAIGAGLVETQYF.

CDR3 nucleotide sequence: TGTGCCAGTAGTATAGCGGGGGACGACTACAATGAGCAGTTCTTC. This sequence encodes CASSIAGDDYNEQFF. This chain joins TRBV19 and TRBJ2-1; D is possibly TRBD2 (6 bases). Germline CDR1 and CDR2: LNHDA and SQIVND (reference sequence). The CDR3 contains 15 residues. Trimming shortened V by 1 base and J by 3 bases, and 10 bases separated the two germline ends.

Only a few counts were recorded for this clone. The chain carries TRBV7-9 and TRBJ1-1; the match to TRBD1 covers 7 bases. Looked up from germline, CDR1 is SEHNR and CDR2 is FQNEAQ (reference sequence). The CDR3 spans 13 residues. The trim removed 1 base at V and 8 bases at J, leaving 4 bases unmatched. The CDR3 spells CASSLDFRGEAFF. The CDR3 DNA reads TGTGCCAGCAGCTTAGATTTCAGGGGGGAAGCTTTCTTT.

The V gene is TRBV27, the J gene TRBJ2-5; 7 bases map to TRBD2. V shed 4 bases, J shed 5 bases, and the junction held 13 bases outside the gene matches. Germline lookup yields CDR1 MNHEY and CDR2 SMNVEV (reference sequence). The CDR3 length is 16 residues. The CDR3 DNA follows: TGTGCCAGCAGTTGGGTTGCGGGGAGGGCGGAGGAGACCCAGTACTTC. Translated: CASSWVAGRAEETQYF.

The chain carries TRBV27 and TRBJ2-7, with 10 bases lining up with TRBD1. The CDR3 length is 16 residues. The V and J ends lost 5 bases and 2 bases, in that order; junction bases with no gene match: 9. Looked up from germline, CDR1 is MNHEY and CDR2 is SMNVEV (reference sequence). The CDR3 sequence is CASSLSSGTGAYEQYF. DNA for the CDR3: TGTGCCAGCAGTCTCTCCTCCGGGACAGGGGCCTACGAGCAGTACTTC.

The chain employs TRBV3-1 (or the pseudogene TRBV3-2) and TRBJ2-5; D perhaps matches TRBD2 (6 bases). This CDR3 is 14 amino acids long. Trimming took off 1 base at V and 4 bases at J, with 10 bases between the two ends. Germline V gives CDR1 LGHDT, CDR2 YNNKEL (reference sequence). The CDR3 sequence is CASSQAGDGETQYF. In DNA, the CDR3 is TGTGCCAGCAGCCAAGCGGGAGACGGAGAGACCCAGTACTTC.

V usage is TRBV5-6 and J usage is TRBJ1-3; no reliable D call. The CDR3 runs 14 residues. The germline V and J ends were trimmed by 1 base and 0 bases, with 5 bases remaining between them. Germline CDR1 reads SGHDT; CDR2 reads YYEEEE. The CDR3 DNA reads as TGTGCCAGCAGCTTGCAATTCTCTGGAAACACCATATATTTT. Protein sequence: CASSLQFSGNTIYF.

This clone came up a few times. V gene TRBV6-6 combines with J gene TRBJ1-4; possibly TRBD1 for D (5 bases). Trimming removed 2 bases at V and 1 base at J, with 11 bases between. The CDR3 sequence is 16 residues long. The germline CDR1 and CDR2 sequences are MNHNY and SVGAGI (reference sequence). The CDR3 coding sequence is TGTGCCAGCAGTTACCTCAGGGTAGGAACTAATGAAAAACTGTTTTTT. Its translation: CASSYLRVGTNEKLFF.

This clone was recorded once. The chain links TRBV10-3 to TRBJ2-1, with a tentative D call TRBD2 (6 bases). Germline CDR1 reads ENHRY; CDR2 reads SYGVKD. Deletions cut 6 bases from V and 5 bases from J, with 20 bases between. The CDR3 loop spans 16 amino acids. CDR3 sequence reads: CAIRPKLSGYNNEQFF. The CDR3, as DNA: TGTGCCATCAGACCGAAACTTAGCGGTTACAACAATGAGCAGTTCTTC.

The J gene is TRBJ2-7, the V gene TRBV11-2; 8 nucleotides match TRBD2. The V and J ends lost 1 base and 4 bases, in that order; junction bases with no gene match: 3. The CDR3 runs 14 residues. Looked up from germline, CDR1 is SGHAT and CDR2 is FQNNGV. The CDR3 DNA is TGTGCCAGCAGCTTAGGCACTAGCGGTTACGAGCAGTACTTC. Translating gives CASSLGTSGYEQYF.

The chain employs TRBV14 and TRBJ2-2; D is unclear. CDR1 is SGHDN and CDR2 is FVKESK in the germline V gene. V was shortened by 0 bases and J by 3 bases, with 11 bases between the two germline ends. The CDR3 is 16 residues long. The CDR3 nucleotides read TGTGCCAGCAGCCAAGATCAAAACAGATACACCGGGGAGCTGTTTTTT. Translated, it gives CASSQDQNRYTGELFF.

The chain joins TRBV14 to TRBJ2-7, with 11 bases fitting TRBD2. Germline assignment: CDR1 SGHDN and CDR2 FVKESK. The junction had 17 bases not matched to a gene; V was cut back by 5 bases and J by 5 bases. The CDR3 runs to 18 residues. In DNA form, the CDR3 reads TGTGCCAGCAGCATAACTTTTAGCGGGAGGGCCCTCATGGACGAGCAGTACTTC. This encodes CASSITFSGRALMDEQYF.